This T cell receptor (beta chain) was obtained from a study of cytomegalovirus exposure and HLA in healthy donors. Study results and limitations: The study designated 150 or so TCR beta chains cytomegalovirus-associated. Reportedly, HLA-A and HLA-B alleles of most subjects were accurately predicted from TCR beta.

Germline values: CDR1 SQVTM, CDR2 ANQGSEA. After removal of 0 bases from V and 5 bases from J, the junction contained 11 bases not matched to a gene. CDR3 length equals 16 residues. This clone occurred once. The antigen remains undetermined. This PCR relied on a set of 60 Vbeta primers and 13 Jbeta primers. The repertoire was sequenced with immunoSEQ multiplex PCR; TCRdb's copy has only in-frame clones and lacks some. Of about 59,000 clones in the sample, approximately 80% were seen once. Sequenced: PBMCs. This clonotype was sampled from a human donor in good health. The V gene is TRBV29-1, the J gene TRBJ2-3; the match to TRBD2 covers 7 bases. CDR3 region: CSVEDRGGSIIDTQYF. Written as DNA, the CDR3 is TGCAGCGTTGAAGATCGGGGCGGGAGTATAATAGATACGCAGTATTTT.